This TCR beta chain is drawn from a study of T cell repertoires in cytomegalovirus infection. Study overall: In the study, CMV epitopes included recently identified HLA-C-restricted and well-studied HLA-B-restricted ones. Based on public TCR beta signatures, there were indications of CMV infection and of a matching HLA type. Findings and caveats of the study: In two of eight donors, the top clonotype was HLA-C-restricted CMV-specific. Of the TCR beta families, the public ones yielded a cumulative frequency that identified carriers of CMV plus the relevant HLA.

Per the germline V gene, CDR1 is SGHVT and CDR2 is SQSDAQ. The V gene end was trimmed by 3 bases and the J gene end by 0 bases; junction bases not matched to a gene: 17. This CDR3 contains 20 residues. This clonotype showed up just once. Its matching antigen is unknown. TCRdb passed the reads through MiXCR, listing each CDR3 protein once. The table lists approximately 470,000 distinct CDR3 sequences, approximately 42% of them singletons. The source is a human donor in good health (CMV status not recorded). Some clones in this sample may be carry-over from other donors' samples. Sample: cultured PBMCs, taken from culture after CMV antigen stimulation. This chain joins TRBV7-4 and TRBJ2-1; TRBD1 aligns across 7 bases. The DNA of the CDR3 is TGTGCCAGCAGCTTTAACAGGGGACGTGGGCGGCTGAGCTCCTACAATGAGCAGTTCTTC. Translation: CASSFNRGRGRLSSYNEQFF.